This is a list of T cell receptor beta chains from one sample in a study of blood T cell repertoires in COVID-19. TCRdb keeps only in-frame clones here, not all; method: immunoSEQ multiplex PCR. The data show some 380,000 clones, with 70% to 90% seen just once and about 1.5% held by the top ten. Source material: PBMCs or T cells enriched from blood (not recorded which). The receptors shown here come from a man aged 30 to 39 who had recovered from COVID-19. The CDR3 runs from the conserved cysteine through the conserved F or W. Each record gives: V gene, J gene, D gene, clone size, CDR3 protein, CDR3 DNA. The D gene is left open where the match is weak. Rows give clone size only sometimes, using once, few, many, or a class for an expanded clone.

>TRBV12-3/TRBV12-4|TRBJ1-2|NA|NA
CASSAWQGQGYTF
TGTGCCAGCAGTGCCTGGCAGGGGCAAGGCTACACCTTC
>TRBV4-1|TRBJ1-5|TRBD1|few
CASSQPNLGQGYQPQHF
TGCGCCAGCAGCCAACCGAACTTGGGACAGGGATATCAGCCCCAGCATTTT
>TRBV9|TRBJ1-1|TRBD1|once
CASSVMTGEAFF
TGTGCCAGCAGCGTTATGACAGGGGAAGCTTTCTTT
>TRBV5-1|TRBJ1-1|NA|NA
CASSLNRGRPEAFF
TGCGCCAGCAGCTTGAATCGGGGTCGGCCTGAAGCTTTCTTT
>TRBV18|TRBJ1-1|NA|NA
CASSPRQVLNTEAFF
TGTGCCAGCTCACCGCGCCAGGTTTTGAACACTGAAGCTTTCTTT
>TRBV7-9|TRBJ2-1|TRBD2|NA
CASSPSGGADNEQFF
TGTGCCAGCAGCCCTAGCGGGGGGGCAGACAATGAGCAGTTCTTC
>TRBV12-3/TRBV12-4|TRBJ1-2|NA|once
CASSPDRTYGYTF
TGTGCCAGCAGCCCTGACAGGACCTATGGCTACACCTTC
>TRBV6-2/TRBV6-3|TRBJ2-5|NA|NA
CASSFTSRETQYF
TGTGCCAGCAGCTTTACTAGCAGGGAGACCCAGTACTTC
>TRBV11-3|TRBJ1-1|NA|NA
CASSLAGLTEAFF
TGTGCCAGCAGCTTAGCAGGGCTCACTGAAGCTTTCTTT
>TRBV6-4|TRBJ1-2|TRBD1|NA
CASSDSGGANGYTF
TGTGCCAGCAGTGACTCAGGGGGCGCCAATGGCTACACCTTC
>TRBV3-1/TRBV3-2|TRBJ1-1|TRBD1|NA
CASSQAGQGVHTEAFF
TGTGCCAGCAGCCAAGCGGGACAGGGGGTGCACACTGAAGCTTTCTTT
>TRBV7-2|TRBJ1-1|NA|NA
CASSSTGISEAFF
TGTGCCAGCAGTTCAACAGGGATATCTGAAGCTTTCTTT
>TRBV6-5|TRBJ2-7|NA|NA
CASSPGEYEQYF
TGTGCCAGCAGCCCCGGTGAATACGAGCAGTACTTC
>TRBV7-6|TRBJ1-2|NA|NA
CASSLAGEPPNYGYTF
TGTGCCAGCAGCTTAGCCGGGGAGCCCCCTAACTATGGCTACACCTTC
>TRBV5-6|TRBJ1-5|NA|once
CASSRRGNQPQHF
TGTGCCAGCAGCAGGCGGGGGAATCAGCCCCAGCATTTT
>TRBV12-3/TRBV12-4|TRBJ1-5|TRBD1|NA
CASSLDRDQPQHF
TGTGCCAGCAGTCTGGACAGGGATCAGCCCCAGCATTTT
>TRBV4-3|TRBJ2-7|TRBD1|once
CASSQGDSAYEQYF
TGCGCCAGCAGCCAAGGGGACAGTGCCTACGAGCAGTACTTC
>TRBV7-2|TRBJ1-1|NA|NA
CASSLSPNINTEAFF
TGTGCCAGCAGCTTAAGTCCGAACATCAACACTGAAGCTTTCTTT
>TRBV10-3|TRBJ1-1|TRBD1|NA
CAIRTGGGTEAFF
TGTGCCATCAGGACAGGGGGGGGAACTGAAGCTTTCTTT
>TRBV7-8|TRBJ2-1|TRBD1|NA
CASSPGQGINNEQFF
TGTGCCAGCAGCCCCGGACAGGGGATCAACAATGAGCAGTTCTTC